This TCR beta chain came from a study of shared clonotypes between healthy human individuals (dated by TCRdb to about 2020). For the wider study: The cohort included a few men and a couple of women between 18 and 49 years of age. For each donor, CD4 naive and CD4 memory were each given three plates, CD8 naive was given two plates, and CD8 memory was given one plate. To estimate repertoire size and how much clonotype sharing occurs between individuals, the study deeply sequenced the blood TCR repertoires of roughly 5 healthy adults. To increase sequencing depth and limit assay-specific biases, different laboratories used diverse techniques to prepare libraries and sequence TCR repertoires. Each donor's leukapheresis produced roughly between roughly 0.85 and 9.5 billion PBMCs. The full study reports these points: When a few donors were compared, the shared fraction of clonotypes was 5% to 6.5% for naive CD4, about 4% for naive CD8, about 2.4% for memory CD4, and 0.4% for memory CD8. Naive subsets generally had larger estimated clonotype richness than memory subsets did. Based on pairwise subsampling, the degree of clonotype sharing among donors was expected to be affected by sequencing depth. Compared with non-shared clonotypes, the clonotypes found in all four sorted-subset donors had higher generation probabilities. Incomplete sequencing was indicated by rarefaction of sorted-subset datasets, despite the large sequencing depth. The small number of donors limited the genetic and exposure-history diversity represented. Sampling was restricted to blood, and TCR repertoires in tissue are likely to differ from TCR repertoires in blood.

From the germline V gene, CDR1 is MDHEN and CDR2 is SYDVKM. V and J lose 7 bases and 3 bases, and a span of 12 bases separates them. The CDR3 starts with the cysteine, ends with the phenylalanine, and has 13 residues. The entry retains the CDR3 DNA only, 39 bases that are in frame from base 1. With regard to this clone: The clone's antigen remains unknown. Per-nucleotide qualities are absent, and no much larger clonotype sits a single base away.

TCR CDR3 regions were amplified from genomic DNA by multiplex PCR using the deep immunoSEQ assay. For each cell subset, the extracted genomic DNA was distributed evenly across all wells of several immunoSEQ 96-well plates, and each plate served as one replicate. For sorted subsets, each replicate PCR was loaded with around 200 ng genomic DNA, equivalent to 32,000 or so T cell genomes. Purified libraries were quantified with a Qubit 3.0 fluorometer, sized on a Bioanalyzer 2100, and re-quantified with the KAPA Library Quantification kit. Every immunoSEQ 96-well plate was sequenced on a separate single-read 150-cycle Illumina NextSeq 550 flow cell. The source study handled its data this way. Because the immunoSEQ output included only junctional sequences and no quality scores, the filtering could not be the same as the filtering used for full-length reads. To assign V/J genes and CDR3, sequences were annotated against IMGT germline references using PyIR, a Python wrapper for IgBLAST v1.9. Reads were filtered out if the reads had weak V/J assignments (E-value above 1e-6), no CDR3, stop codons, out-of-frame junctions, or ambiguous translated residues. V3J clonotypes were defined as sequences sharing the same inferred V gene, J gene, and CDR3 amino acid sequence. To compute the percentage overlap between repertoires, the number of shared unique clonotypes was divided by the size of the smaller repertoire. Three approaches were used to assess repertoire richness: RTK rarefaction, the Chao1 estimator, and Recon v2.1 estimates of unobserved clonotypes. OLGA was used to compute generation probabilities for all TCRbeta clonotypes that the gDNA method yielded from four donors. In TCRdb, the immuneACCESS table is reduced to in-frame sequences with V and J assigned. These tables do not hold every clone; where another copy was compared, an unresolved V gene accounts for under half, and the others remain unexplained. The D gene and trimming were derived from the DNA, and the V and J assignments and clone size from that table. The sample table holds 2 million to 2.5 million clones, of which 85% to 95% were seen once. Clones ranked in the top ten supply 0.13% of the sample.

Healthy HIV-negative adults with no recently reported acute infections or vaccinations were included as donors. Every donor was a Caucasian adult living in Nashville, Tennessee, USA. CD4+ T cells were enriched by magnetic negative selection; naive cells were then positively selected on CD45RA, and the negative fraction formed the memory subset. After blood collection by leukapheresis, PBMCs were isolated using Ficoll-Histopaque density gradient centrifugation and then cryopreserved in the vapor phase of liquid nitrogen. Analytical flow cytometry was used to check the purity and quantity of each magnetically sorted T cell population. Each sorted fraction had its genomic DNA isolated and then quantified by UV absorbance on a Nanodrop 2000c.

The rearranged chain carries TRBV28 and TRBJ1-1; no confident D gene assignment can be made. The TCR was taken from a man aged 18 to 30 in good health. The sequenced sample was naive CD4+ T cells sorted from blood. The label giving this sample's cell subset or site can be read as: CD45RA+ positively selected. CDR3 sequence: CASTGPGYTEAFF. The DNA is TGTGCCAGCACGGGTCCGGGATACACTGAAGCTTTCTTT.